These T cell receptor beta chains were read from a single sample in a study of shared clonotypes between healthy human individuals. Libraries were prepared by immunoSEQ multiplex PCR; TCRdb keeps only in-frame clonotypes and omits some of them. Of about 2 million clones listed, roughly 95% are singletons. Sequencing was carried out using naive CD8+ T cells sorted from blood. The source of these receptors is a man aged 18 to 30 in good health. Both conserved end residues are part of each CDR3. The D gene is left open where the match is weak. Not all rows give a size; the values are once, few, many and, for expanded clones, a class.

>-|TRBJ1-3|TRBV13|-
CASSSTSGNTIYF
TGTGCCAGCAGCTCGACCTCTGGAAACACCATATATTTT
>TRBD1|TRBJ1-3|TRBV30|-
CAWEGQGVWGNTIYF
TGTGCCTGGGAGGGACAGGGGGTTTGGGGAAACACCATATATTTT
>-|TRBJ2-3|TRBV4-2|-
CASSGDTDTQYF
TGTGCCAGCAGCGGGGACACAGATACGCAGTATTTT
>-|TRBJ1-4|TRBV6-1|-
CASSWDTEKLFF
TGTGCCAGCAGTTGGGACACTGAAAAACTGTTTTTT
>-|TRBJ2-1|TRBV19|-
CASPRSSYNEQFF
TGTGCCAGCCCAAGGAGCTCCTACAATGAGCAGTTCTTC
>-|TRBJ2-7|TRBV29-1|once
CSVGGGSSYEQYF
TGCAGCGTTGGAGGGGGAAGTTCCTACGAGCAGTACTTC
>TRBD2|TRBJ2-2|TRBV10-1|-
CASSEFREGSGELFF
TGCGCCAGCAGTGAATTCAGGGAGGGATCCGGGGAGCTGTTTTTT
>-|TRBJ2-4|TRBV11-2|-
CASSLPPADIQYF
TGTGCCAGCAGCTTACCCCCAGCGGACATTCAGTACTTC
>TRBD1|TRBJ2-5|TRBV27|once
CASSPWAGGETQYF
TGTGCCAGCAGTCCATGGGCAGGGGGAGAGACCCAGTACTTC
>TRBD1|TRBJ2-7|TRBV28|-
CASSLRDRGAEQYF
TGTGCCAGCAGTTTGAGGGACAGGGGAGCCGAGCAGTACTTC
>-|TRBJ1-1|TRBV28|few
CASSWGGEGTEAFF
TGTGCCAGCAGTTGGGGAGGGGAGGGCACTGAAGCTTTCTTT
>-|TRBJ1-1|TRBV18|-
CASSPPQNTEAFF
TGTGCCAGCTCACCACCCCAGAACACTGAAGCTTTCTTT
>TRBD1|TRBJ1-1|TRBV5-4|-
CASSLSHDRGLNTEAFF
TGTGCCAGCAGCCTGAGCCATGACAGGGGTTTGAACACTGAAGCTTTCTTT
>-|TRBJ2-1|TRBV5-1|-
CASSWSNNEQFF
TGCGCCAGCAGCTGGTCCAACAATGAGCAGTTCTTC
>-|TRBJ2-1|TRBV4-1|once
CASSHGYNEQFF
TGCGCCAGCAGCCACGGTTACAATGAGCAGTTCTTC
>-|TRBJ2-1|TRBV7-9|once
CASRNSGNEQFF
TGTGCCAGCAGAAATTCCGGTAATGAGCAGTTCTTC
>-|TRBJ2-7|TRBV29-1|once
CSVEGQERGNEQYF
TGCAGCGTTGAAGGCCAAGAGAGGGGAAACGAGCAGTACTTC
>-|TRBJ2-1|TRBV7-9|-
CASSGTGGLYNEQFF
TGTGCCAGCAGCGGTACGGGGGGCCTATACAATGAGCAGTTCTTC
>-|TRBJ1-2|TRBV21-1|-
CASSKREPQVNYGYTF
TGTGCCAGCAGCAAAAGAGAACCACAGGTAAACTATGGCTACACCTTC
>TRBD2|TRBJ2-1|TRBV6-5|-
CASSFKLAGYNEQFF
TGTGCCAGCAGTTTTAAACTAGCGGGTTACAATGAGCAGTTCTTC
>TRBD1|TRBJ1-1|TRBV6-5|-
CASRNGQGALGEAFF
TGTGCCAGCAGGAACGGACAGGGGGCACTAGGTGAAGCTTTCTTT
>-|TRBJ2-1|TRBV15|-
CATSREEAEGVYNEQFF
TGTGCCACCAGCAGAGAGGAAGCGGAGGGGGTTTACAATGAGCAGTTCTTC
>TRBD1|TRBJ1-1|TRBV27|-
CASSFGQGGTEAFF
TGTGCCAGCAGTTTTGGACAGGGGGGCACTGAAGCTTTCTTT
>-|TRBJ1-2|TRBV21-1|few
CASSKEGRDRGFYGYTF
TGTGCCAGCAGCAAAGAAGGGAGGGACAGGGGATTCTATGGCTACACCTTC
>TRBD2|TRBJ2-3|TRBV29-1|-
CSVTSGSSTDTQYF
TGCAGCGTGACTAGCGGGAGTAGCACAGATACGCAGTATTTT
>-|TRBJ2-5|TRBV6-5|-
CASSYSEGAVETQYF
TGTGCCAGCAGTTACTCGGAGGGGGCCGTGGAGACCCAGTACTTC
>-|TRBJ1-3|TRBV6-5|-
CASGELGNTIYF
TGTGCTAGCGGGGAGCTTGGAAACACCATATATTTT
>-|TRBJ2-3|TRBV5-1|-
CASSLATNTDTQYF
TGCGCCAGCAGCCTAGCTACAAACACAGATACGCAGTATTTT
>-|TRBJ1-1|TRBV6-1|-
CASSLWGTEAFF
TGTGCCAGCAGTCTCTGGGGCACTGAAGCTTTCTTT
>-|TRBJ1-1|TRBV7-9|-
CASSPPTSKGQALNTEAFF
TGTGCCAGCAGCCCCCCTACCTCCAAGGGCCAGGCCTTGAACACTGAAGCTTTCTTT
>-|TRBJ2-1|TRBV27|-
CASSFLSGALYNEQFF
TGTGCCAGCAGTTTTCTCTCAGGGGCCTTATACAATGAGCAGTTCTTC
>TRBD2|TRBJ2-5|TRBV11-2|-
CASSPRGGAGETQYF
TGTGCCAGCAGCCCCCGGGGGGGGGCCGGGGAGACCCAGTACTTC
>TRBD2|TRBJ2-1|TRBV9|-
CASSGSGRYNEQFF
TGTGCCAGCAGCGGTAGCGGGAGGTACAATGAGCAGTTCTTC
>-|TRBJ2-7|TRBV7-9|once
CASSRDGLSYEQYF
TGTGCCAGCAGCCGGGACGGCCTCTCCTACGAGCAGTACTTC
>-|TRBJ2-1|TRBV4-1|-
CASSQDRSDNEQFF
TGCGCCAGCAGCCAAGATCGAAGTGACAATGAGCAGTTCTTC
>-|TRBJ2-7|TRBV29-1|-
CSVLRVGEQYF
TGCAGCGTCCTCAGGGTGGGCGAGCAGTACTTC
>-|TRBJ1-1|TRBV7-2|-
CASSLWPGKDNEAFF
TGTGCCAGCAGCTTATGGCCAGGGAAGGATAATGAAGCTTTCTTT
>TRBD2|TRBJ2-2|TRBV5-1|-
CASSEGLAGGFTGELFF
TGCGCCAGCAGCGAGGGACTAGCGGGGGGCTTCACCGGGGAGCTGTTTTTT
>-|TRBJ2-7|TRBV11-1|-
CASSLGFGQSIYEQYF
TGTGCCAGCAGCTTAGGATTCGGACAGTCAATCTACGAGCAGTACTTC
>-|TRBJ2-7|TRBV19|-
CASSIFPGDSSYEQYF
TGTGCCAGTAGTATATTCCCAGGCGATTCCTCCTACGAGCAGTACTTC
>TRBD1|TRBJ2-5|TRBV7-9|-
CASSDILQGSKETQYF
TGTGCCAGCAGCGATATCTTACAGGGGTCGAAAGAGACCCAGTACTTC
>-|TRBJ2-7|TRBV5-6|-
CASSFGGQASYEQYF
TGTGCCAGCAGCTTTGGGGGCCAAGCCTCCTACGAGCAGTACTTC
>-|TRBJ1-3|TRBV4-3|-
CASSRLWASGNTIYF
TGCGCCAGCAGCCGCCTCTGGGCCTCTGGAAACACCATATATTTT
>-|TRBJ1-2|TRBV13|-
CASSLEQSNYGYTF
TGTGCCAGCAGCTTAGAACAGTCGAACTATGGCTACACCTTC